Presented here are 29 T cell receptor beta chains from one specimen sequenced in a study of human T cells and chemical hapten exposure. Specified time point: patch test 1, 2 weeks after DPC sensitization. Specified treatment: therapeutic diphenylcyclopropenone sensitization with weekly scalp DPC. TCRdb passed the RACE reads through MiXCR, listing each CDR3 protein once. Among around 110,000 distinct CDR3 sequences listed, about 12% were seen once. The sample in question was whole blood, obtained in connection with sensitization to the hapten diphenylcyclopropenone (DPC). Receptors were obtained from a woman between 50 and 59 years old with alopecia areata. Some clones in this sample may be carry-over from other donors' samples.

This clonotype has a count of ten or more. V is TRBV7-9 and J is TRBJ2-7; D may be TRBD2 (6 bases). The V end lost 6 bases, the J end lost 1 base, and 10 bases lay between the germline ends. The V gene's germline CDR1 is SEHNR and CDR2 FQNEAQ (reference sequence). The CDR3 loop spans 13 amino acids. DNA of the CDR3: TGTGCCAGCAGATGGGACTCTTCCTACGAGCAGTACTTC. Protein: CASRWDSSYEQYF. The entire variable domain, with the rest obtained from reference TRBV7-9 and TRBJ2-7, is as follows: DTGVSQNPRHKITKRGQNVTFRCDPISEHNRLYWYRQTLGQGPEFLTYFQNEAQLEKSRLLSDRFSAERPKGSFSTLEIQRTEQGDSAMYLCASRWDSSYEQYFGPGTRLTVT.

This clonotype was seen only a few times. This chain connects TRBV28 to TRBJ2-7, with D unresolved. This CDR3 has 15 amino acids. The germline V and J ends were trimmed by 2 bases and 4 bases, with 15 bases remaining between them. Per the germline V gene, CDR1 is MDHEN and CDR2 is SYDVKM. In DNA, the CDR3 is TGTGCCAGCAGTTTACCCCCCGTCCCCAAATACGAGCAGTACTTC. Translated, it gives CASSLPPVPKYEQYF.

This clonotype has a count of ten or more. The chain joins TRBV15 to TRBJ2-5, with D perhaps TRBD2 (7 bases). The germline CDR1 and CDR2 sequences are LNHNV and YYDKDF (reference sequence). V lost 2 bases and J 1 base, leaving 20 bases between the germline ends. The CDR3 runs to 18 residues. The CDR3 loop is CATSRSYQQGGFQETQYF. Written as DNA, the CDR3 is TGTGCCACCAGCAGATCCTACCAACAGGGAGGGTTCCAAGAGACCCAGTACTTC.

In its sample, this clonotype was seen a few times. The V call is TRBV29-1, the J call TRBJ2-7, with D possibly matching TRBD2 (6 bases). The germline V gene has CDR1 SQVTM and CDR2 ANQGSEA. This CDR3 has 12 amino acids. V lost 7 bases and J lost 1, with 11 bases in between. The chain's CDR3 is CSARRGSYEQYF. The CDR3 nucleotides are TGCAGCGCCAGGAGGGGATCCTACGAGCAGTACTTC.

This chain connects TRBV10-3 to TRBJ1-3, with D uncertain. V was clipped by 10 bases and J by 4 bases, with 8 bases between them. CDR3 length: 11 residues. From germline, CDR1 is ENHRY and CDR2 SYGVKD. CDR3 in amino acids: CASRTGNTIYF. CDR3 DNA sequence: TGTGCCAGCCGGACCGGAAACACCATATATTTT.

The V and J genes are TRBV3-1 and TRBJ1-2; 8 bases line up with TRBD1. There are 16 residues in the CDR3. Germline CDR1 reads LGHDT; CDR2 reads YNNKEL (reference sequence). V gave up 0 bases and J gave up 1 base; unmatched junction bases: 4. CDR3 loop: CASSQDRGRFNYGYTF. CDR3 coding DNA: TGTGCCAGCAGCCAAGACAGGGGGCGGTTTAACTATGGCTACACCTTC. Based on the CDR3 plus reference TRBV3-1 and TRBJ1-2, the full variable domain is DTAVSQTPKYLVTQMGNDKSIKCEQNLGHDTMYWYKQDSKKFLKIMFSYNNKELIINETVPNRFSPKSPDKAHLNLHINSLELGDSAVYFCASSQDRGRFNYGYTFGSGTRLTVV.

V gene TRBV4-3 combines with J gene TRBJ1-2; D remains unclear. V was clipped by 2 bases and J by 3 bases, with 13 bases between them. The germline V gene has CDR1 LGHNA and CDR2 YSLEER. The CDR3 is made up of 15 amino acids. The CDR3 DNA reads as TGCGCCAGCAGCCAACAGGACGCCTCCCACTATGGCTACACCTTC. It specifies CASSQQDASHYGYTF.

This sequence joins TRBV28 and TRBJ1-1; 9 bases are shared with TRBD1. The V segment lost 6 bases and the J segment 7 bases; nucleotides outside the gene matches: 9. The CDR3 contains 14 residues. Germline lookup yields CDR1 MDHEN and CDR2 SYDVKM. As DNA, the CDR3 is TGTGCCAGCAGGATGCGACAGGGGGGGAGTGAAGCTTTCTTT. Protein sequence: CASRMRQGGSEAFF.

In nucleotides, the CDR3 is TGTGCCAGCAGCTCCGAACAAGGACAAGAGACCCAGTACTTC. This codes for CASSSEQGQETQYF. The gene calls are TRBV7-9 and TRBJ2-5; no clear D. From germline, CDR1 is SEHNR and CDR2 FQNEAQ (reference sequence). V was pared by 4 bases and J by 2 bases, with 11 bases between. The CDR3 sequence is 14 residues long. Variable domain in full (rest from reference TRBV7-9 and TRBJ2-5): DTGVSQNPRHKITKRGQNVTFRCDPISEHNRLYWYRQTLGQGPEFLTYFQNEAQLEKSRLLSDRFSAERPKGSFSTLEIQRTEQGDSAMYLCASSSEQGQETQYFGPGTRLLVL.

This clonotype was counted only a few times. The chain uses TRBV28 and TRBJ1-1; tentatively, D is TRBD1 (5 bases). V lost 3 bases and J lost 7, with 12 bases in between. CDR3 size: 13 residues. Germline V lookup: CDR1 MDHEN, CDR2 SYDVKM. CDR3 in amino acids: CASSFRQLHEAFF. CDR3 DNA: TGTGCCAGCAGTTTTCGACAGCTCCATGAAGCTTTCTTT.

This chain joins TRBV20-1 and TRBJ2-1, with 13 nucleotides matching TRBD2. V gave up 3 bases and J gave up 0 bases; unmatched junction bases: 11. The CDR3 length is 19 residues. From germline, CDR1 is DFQATT and CDR2 SNEGSKA (reference sequence). This CDR3 is CSARGPLAGGISSYNEQFF. CDR3 DNA sequence: TGCAGTGCTAGGGGCCCACTAGCGGGAGGGATAAGCTCCTACAATGAGCAGTTCTTC.

The gene calls are TRBV12-3 or TRBV12-4 and TRBJ2-1; TRBD2 matches at 12 bases. Trimming cost V 5 bases and J 8 bases; bases outside gene matches: 10. This CDR3 has 16 amino acids. The CDR3 region is CASSRTSGGPGDEQFF. The CDR3 DNA sequence: TGTGCCAGCAGTAGAACTAGCGGGGGGCCAGGGGATGAGCAGTTCTTC.

This clonotype was found a few times. The V and J genes are TRBV10-2 and TRBJ2-4, with D possibly being TRBD1 or TRBD2 (5 bases each). Germline V lookup: CDR1 WSHSY, CDR2 SAAADI. Between the trimmed V and J ends, which lost 3 bases and 1 base, there was a span of 25 bases. The CDR3 covers 20 residues. DNA for the CDR3: TGCGCCAGCAGTGATTTCATTTCAGGGAGAGTCGGAGTTGCCAAAAACATTCAGTACTTC. Amino acids: CASSDFISGRVGVAKNIQYF.

V gene TRBV6-5 combines with J gene TRBJ2-2; D call uncertain. The germline CDR1 and CDR2 sequences are MNHEY and SVGAGI. V lost 2 bases and J 5 bases, leaving 3 bases between the germline ends. The CDR3 length is 12 residues. CDR3 sequence (DNA): TGTGCCAGCAGTTACGGGACCGGGGAGCTGTTTTTT. Translating it yields CASSYGTGELFF.

The chain carries TRBV6-5 and TRBJ1-1; maybe TRBD1 (6 bases). Germline values: CDR1 MNHEY, CDR2 SVGAGI. The CDR3 loop spans 15 amino acids. V was shortened by 5 bases and J by 0 bases, with 13 bases between the two germline ends. The CDR3 DNA reads TGTGCCAGCAGTGACAGGCCCACCATGAACACTGAAGCTTTCTTT. Translated: CASSDRPTMNTEAFF.

The J gene is TRBJ1-6, the V gene TRBV6-5, with a tentative D call TRBD1 (5 bases). This CDR3 is 17 amino acids long. Germline V gene sequence: CDR1 MNHEY, CDR2 SVGAGI. Between the trimmed V and J ends, which lost 2 bases and 0 bases, there was a span of 11 bases. CDR3 region: CASSYQGLRSYNSPLHF. The CDR3 DNA reads as TGTGCCAGCAGTTACCAGGGTCTGCGCTCCTATAATTCACCCCTCCACTTT.

This clonotype was counted many times. The chain recombines TRBV6-1 with TRBJ2-1; TRBD1 matches at 9 bases. The V gene's germline CDR1 is MNHNS and CDR2 SASEGT. This CDR3 is built from 16 residues. V gave up 6 bases and J gave up 9 bases; unmatched junction bases: 15. The CDR3: CASSLVGQGDGGEQFF. The CDR3 DNA follows: TGTGCCAGCAGCCTGGTGGGACAGGGAGACGGGGGTGAGCAGTTCTTC.

This clonotype was detected many times. J is TRBJ2-6 and V is TRBV19; 7 nucleotides align to TRBD1. CDR1 is LNHDA, CDR2 SQIVND, per germline (reference sequence). V shed 9 bases and J 0 bases; nucleotides not matched to a gene: 5. The CDR3 is 15 residues long. As DNA, the CDR3 is TGTGCCAGCCAGGGGGTACACTCTGGGGCCAACGTCCTGACTTTC. Residues: CASQGVHSGANVLTF.

This clonotype was detected ten times or more. This chain links TRBV4-2 with TRBJ2-7, with a tentative D call TRBD1 (6 bases). The CDR3 runs to 16 residues. CDR1 LGHNA and CDR2 YNFKEQ come from the germline V gene. Trimming pared 3 bases from V and 2 bases from J, leaving 17 bases between. The CDR3 sequence: CASSQETDRTTYEQYF. Here the CDR3 DNA reads TGTGCCAGCAGCCAGGAAACCGACAGGACAACCTACGAGCAGTACTTC.

The rearrangement links TRBV12-3 or TRBV12-4 to TRBJ2-5; 7 bases are shared with TRBD1. V lost 4 bases and J lost 3; bases outside the gene matches: 5. The CDR3 spans 14 residues. The CDR3 is CASSSGTAKETQYF. DNA of the CDR3: TGTGCCAGCAGTTCCGGGACAGCGAAAGAGACCCAGTACTTC.

In this sample, this clonotype turned up a few times. This sequence joins TRBV7-2 and TRBJ2-3, with D tentatively TRBD2 (6 bases). The V end was cut by 7 bases, the J end by 5 bases, with 13 bases between. Germline V gene data show CDR1 as SGHTA and CDR2 as FQGNSA. The CDR3 is 13 residues long. The CDR3 DNA sequence: TGTGCCAGCACCCACGGGGGAGGAGATACGCAGTATTTT. Encoded protein: CASTHGGGDTQYF.

The V gene is TRBV12-3 or TRBV12-4, the J gene TRBJ2-2, with D possibly TRBD2 on 5 matching bases. The CDR3 is 20 residues long. Trimming removed 7 bases from V and 4 bases from J, with 31 bases in between. Written as DNA, the CDR3 is TGTGCCAGCACTTTTGCCTGGACTTACCGGCTCTCGCAACCCACCGGGGAGCTGTTTTTT. This encodes CASTFAWTYRLSQPTGELFF.

The chain employs TRBV2 and TRBJ1-1; D unclear. CDR1 is SNHLY and CDR2 is FYNNEI in the germline V gene. CDR3 length equals 15 residues. Trimming removed 5 bases at V and 1 base at J, with 14 bases between. CDR3 region: CASSLHGIGNTEAFF. As DNA, the CDR3 is TGTGCCAGCAGTCTTCACGGGATAGGGAACACTGAAGCTTTCTTT.

Many counts were recorded for this clonotype. The chain is built from TRBV18 and TRBJ1-6; 8 bases align to TRBD1. V lost 3 bases and J lost 6; bases outside the gene matches: 1. There are 14 residues in the CDR3. The germline gives CDR1 KGHSH, CDR2 LQKENI. CDR3 amino acids: CASSPDRANSPLHF. In DNA form, the CDR3 reads TGTGCCAGCTCACCGGACAGGGCTAATTCACCCCTCCACTTT.

This rearrangement joins TRBV11-2 to TRBJ2-7; D tentatively reads TRBD1 or TRBD2 (5 bases each). The CDR3 runs to 14 residues. V was trimmed by 2 bases and J by 2 bases, leaving 10 bases between them. Per germline, CDR1 SGHAT and CDR2 FQNNGV. For the CDR3, the DNA is TGTGCCAGCAGCTTACCGGGGCCGGCCTACGAGCAGTACTTC. This gives the protein CASSLPGPAYEQYF.

The gene calls are TRBV4-1 and TRBJ2-3; no clear D gene. The CDR3 contains 12 residues. Trimming pared 4 bases from V and 6 bases from J, leaving 8 bases between. Germline V lookup: CDR1 MGHRA, CDR2 YSYEKL. The CDR3 sequence: CASSRERDTQYF. As DNA, the CDR3 is TGCGCCAGCAGCCGGGAAAGGGATACGCAGTATTTT.

A few counts support this clonotype. This chain joins TRBV5-1 and TRBJ2-5, with D unclear. CDR3 size: 13 residues. V was trimmed by 4 bases and J by 4 bases, leaving 11 bases between them. Germline values: CDR1 SGHRS, CDR2 YFSETQ. Here the CDR3 reads CASSLDYGETQYF. CDR3 nucleotide sequence: TGCGCCAGCAGCCTCGATTACGGAGAGACCCAGTACTTC.

Details on this clonotype: A much larger clonotype is one base distant, so this may be a read error. The chain is built from TRBV29-1 and TRBJ2-7; the match to TRBD1 covers 12 bases. This CDR3 is built from 16 residues. Germline CDR1 SQVTM, CDR2 ANQGSEA. The CDR3 region has the DNA TGCAGCGTTGAAGATCTCGTAGGGACAGGGGGCTACGTGCAGTACTTC. It is translated as CSVEDLVGTGGYVQYF.

This clonotype was observed at least ten times. The chain employs TRBV6-6 and TRBJ1-3, with D tentatively TRBD1 (6 bases). CDR1 is MNHNY, CDR2 SVGAGI, per germline (reference sequence). This CDR3 has 16 residues. The V and J ends lost 6 bases and 4 bases respectively, with 19 bases between them. CDR3 sequence (DNA): TGTGCCAGCAGGCCCTTTAGCACAGGGTCAGGAAACACCATATATTTT. This sequence encodes CASRPFSTGSGNTIYF.